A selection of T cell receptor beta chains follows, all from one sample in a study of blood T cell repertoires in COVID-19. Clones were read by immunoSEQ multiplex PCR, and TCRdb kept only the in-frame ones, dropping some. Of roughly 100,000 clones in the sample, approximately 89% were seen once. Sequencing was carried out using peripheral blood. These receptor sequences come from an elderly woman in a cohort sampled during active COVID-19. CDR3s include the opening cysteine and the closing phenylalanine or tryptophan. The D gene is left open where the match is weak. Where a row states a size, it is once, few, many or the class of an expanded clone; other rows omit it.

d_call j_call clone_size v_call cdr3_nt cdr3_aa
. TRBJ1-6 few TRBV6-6 TGTGCCAGCAGTCCCCGGGGGTATAATTCACCCCTCCACTTT CASSPRGYNSPLHF
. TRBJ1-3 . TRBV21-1 TGTGCCAGCAGCAGGGACAGTGATCGAAACACCATATATTTT CASSRDSDRNTIYF
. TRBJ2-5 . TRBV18 TGTGCCAGCTCACCACTACTGGCGGGGAGAGAGACCCAGTACTTC CASSPLLAGRETQYF
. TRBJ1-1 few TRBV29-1 TGCAGCTCGCTCGGGGTTAACATGAACACTGAAGCTTTCTTT CSSLGVNMNTEAFF
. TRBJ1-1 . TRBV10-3 TGTGCCATCAGTGAGGGGCAGAACACTGAAGCTTTCTTT CAISEGQNTEAFF
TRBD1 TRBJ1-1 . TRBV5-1 TGCGCCAGCAGCTGGGGACAGGGGCAAGAAGCTTTCTTT CASSWGQGQEAFF
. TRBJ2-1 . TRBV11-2 TGTGCCAGCAGCTCCCGAGTGACTAACCCCAATGAGCAGTTCTTC CASSSRVTNPNEQFF
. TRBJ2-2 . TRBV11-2 TGTGCCAGCAGCCCCCGACTAACCGGGGAGCTGTTTTTT CASSPRLTGELFF
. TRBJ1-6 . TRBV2 TGTGCCGGAGGGATCGGGGGGGACGTTGGGTCACCCCTCCACTTT CAGGIGGDVGSPLHF
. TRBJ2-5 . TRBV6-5 TGTGCCAGCAGTTACGGGGCGGGAAAAGAGACCCAGTACTTC CASSYGAGKETQYF
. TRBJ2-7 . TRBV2 TGTGCCAGCAGTGTTAGGGGGGGCTACGAGCAGTACTTC CASSVRGGYEQYF
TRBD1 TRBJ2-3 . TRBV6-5 TGTGCCACAACGTTTCCCGGGACAGGGCCAGATACGCAGTATTTT CATTFPGTGPDTQYF
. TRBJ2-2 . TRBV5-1 TGCGCCAGCAGCTGGGCGGTTCAGGGGGGCACCGGGGAGCTGTTTTTT CASSWAVQGGTGELFF
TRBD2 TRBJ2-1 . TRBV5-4 TGTGCCAGCAGCCTACTAGCGGGAGGGACGTGGGAGCAGTTCTTC CASSLLAGGTWEQFF
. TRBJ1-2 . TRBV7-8 TGTGCCAGCAGCCCGACCGGGGGGGAGGGCTACACCTTC CASSPTGGEGYTF
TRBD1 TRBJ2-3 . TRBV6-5 TGTGCCAGCCGTAGACAGGGCGGAAGCACAGATACGCAGTATTTT CASRRQGGSTDTQYF
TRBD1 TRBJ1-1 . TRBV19 TGTGCCAGTAGTATATTTGCAGGGGGCAGTGAACGGTCTGAAGCTTTCTTT CASSIFAGGSERSEAFF